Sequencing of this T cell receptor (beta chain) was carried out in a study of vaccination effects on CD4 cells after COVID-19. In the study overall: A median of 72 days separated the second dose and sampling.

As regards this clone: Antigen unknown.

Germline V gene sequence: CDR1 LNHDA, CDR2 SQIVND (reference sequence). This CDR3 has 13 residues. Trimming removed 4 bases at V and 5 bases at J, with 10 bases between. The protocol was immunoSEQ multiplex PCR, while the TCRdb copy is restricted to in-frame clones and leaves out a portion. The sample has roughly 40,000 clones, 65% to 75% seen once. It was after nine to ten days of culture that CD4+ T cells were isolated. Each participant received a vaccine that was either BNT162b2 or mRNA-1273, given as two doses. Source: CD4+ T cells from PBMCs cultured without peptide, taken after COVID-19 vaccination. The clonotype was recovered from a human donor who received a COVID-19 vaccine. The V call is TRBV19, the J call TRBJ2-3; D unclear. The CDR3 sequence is CASSTDLIDTQYF. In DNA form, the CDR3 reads TGTGCCAGTAGTACGGATTTGATAGATACGCAGTATTTT.